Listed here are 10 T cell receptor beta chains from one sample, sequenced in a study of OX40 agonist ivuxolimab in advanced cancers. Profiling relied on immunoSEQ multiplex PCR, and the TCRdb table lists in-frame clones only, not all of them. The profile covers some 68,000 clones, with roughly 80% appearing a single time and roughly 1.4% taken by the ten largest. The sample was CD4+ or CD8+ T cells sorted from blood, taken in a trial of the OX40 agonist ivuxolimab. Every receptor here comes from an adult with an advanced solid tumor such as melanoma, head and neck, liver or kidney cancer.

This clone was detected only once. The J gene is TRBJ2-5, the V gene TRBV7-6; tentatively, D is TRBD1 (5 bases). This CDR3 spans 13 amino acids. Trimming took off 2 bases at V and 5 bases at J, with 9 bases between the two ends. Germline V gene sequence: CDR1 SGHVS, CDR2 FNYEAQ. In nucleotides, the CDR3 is TGTGCCAGCAGCTTAAATAGGGGTGAGACCCAGTACTTC. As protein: CASSLNRGETQYF.

The CDR3 protein is CAITTGGKETQYF. The CDR3 DNA follows: TGTGCCATCACGACAGGGGGGAAAGAGACCCAGTACTTC. V usage is TRBV6-6 and J usage is TRBJ2-5, with TRBD1 identical over 9 bases. Per the germline V gene, CDR1 is MNHNY and CDR2 is SVGAGI (reference sequence). The CDR3 is made up of 13 amino acids. Trimming removed 10 bases from V and 3 bases from J; junction bases left unmatched: 6.

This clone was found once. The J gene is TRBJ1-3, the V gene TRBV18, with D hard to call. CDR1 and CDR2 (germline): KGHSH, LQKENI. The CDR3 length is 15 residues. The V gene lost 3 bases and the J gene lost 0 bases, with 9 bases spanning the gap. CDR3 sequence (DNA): TGTGCCAGCTCACCGGGAGGACCCTCTGGAAACACCATATATTTT. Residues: CASSPGGPSGNTIYF. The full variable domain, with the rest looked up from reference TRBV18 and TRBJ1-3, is NAGVMQNPRHLVRRRGQEARLRCSPMKGHSHVYWYRQLPEEGLKFMVYLQKENIIDESGMPKERFSAEFPKEGPSILRIQQVVRGDSAAYFCASSPGGPSGNTIYFGEGSWLTVV.

CDR3 amino acids: CASSRGQIYNEQFF. The DNA for the CDR3 is TGCGCCAGCAGTCGCGGACAGATATACAATGAGCAGTTCTTC. The chain recombines TRBV10-2 with TRBJ2-1, with D tentatively TRBD1 (6 bases). V dropped 5 bases and J dropped 4 bases, with 12 bases sitting between them. Germline V CDR1 and CDR2: WSHSY, SAAADI. This CDR3 is built from 14 residues.

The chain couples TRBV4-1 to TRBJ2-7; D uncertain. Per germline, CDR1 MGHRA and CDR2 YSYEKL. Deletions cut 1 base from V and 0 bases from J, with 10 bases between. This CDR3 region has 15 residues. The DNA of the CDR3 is TGCGCCAGCAGCCAAGCGGCGACAACCTCCTACGAGCAGTACTTC. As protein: CASSQAATTSYEQYF.

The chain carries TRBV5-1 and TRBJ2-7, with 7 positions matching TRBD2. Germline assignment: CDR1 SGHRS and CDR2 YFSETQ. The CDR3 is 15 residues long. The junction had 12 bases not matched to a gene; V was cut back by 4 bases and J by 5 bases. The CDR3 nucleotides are TGCGCCAGCAGCATGGACGGTCTAGCGGCCGACGAGCAGTACTTC. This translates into CASSMDGLAADEQYF.

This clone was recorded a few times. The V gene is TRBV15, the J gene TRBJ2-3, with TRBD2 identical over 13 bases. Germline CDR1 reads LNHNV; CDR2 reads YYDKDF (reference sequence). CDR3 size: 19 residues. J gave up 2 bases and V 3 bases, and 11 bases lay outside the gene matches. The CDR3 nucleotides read TGTGCCACCAGCAGCTCGGGACTAGCGGGACCCCTCTTCACAGATACGCAGTATTTT. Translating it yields CATSSSGLAGPLFTDTQYF. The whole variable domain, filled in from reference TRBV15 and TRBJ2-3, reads DAMVIQNPRYQVTQFGKPVTLSCSQTLNHNVMYWYQQKSSQAPKLLFHYYDKDFNNEADTPDNFQSRRPNTSFCFLDIRSPGLGDTAMYLCATSSSGLAGPLFTDTQYFGPGTRLTVL.

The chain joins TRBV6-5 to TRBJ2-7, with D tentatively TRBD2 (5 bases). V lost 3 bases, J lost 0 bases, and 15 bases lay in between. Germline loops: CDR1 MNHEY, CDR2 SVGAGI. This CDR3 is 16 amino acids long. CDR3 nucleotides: TGTGCCAGCAGTTATGGAAGTAGAGGGAACTCCTACGAGCAGTACTTC. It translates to CASSYGSRGNSYEQYF.

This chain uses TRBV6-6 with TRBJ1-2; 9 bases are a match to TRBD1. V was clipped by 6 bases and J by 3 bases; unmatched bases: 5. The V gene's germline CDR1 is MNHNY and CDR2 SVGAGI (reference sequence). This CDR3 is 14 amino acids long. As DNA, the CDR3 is TGTGCCAGCAGGCGGGGACAGGGCGACTATGGCTACACCTTC. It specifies CASRRGQGDYGYTF.

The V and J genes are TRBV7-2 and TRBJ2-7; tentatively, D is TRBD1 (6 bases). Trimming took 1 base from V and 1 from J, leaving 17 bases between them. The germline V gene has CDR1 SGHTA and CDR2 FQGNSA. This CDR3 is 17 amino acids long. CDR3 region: CASSLERGTESSYEQYF. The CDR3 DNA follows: TGTGCCAGCAGCTTAGAAAGGGGGACGGAATCGTCCTACGAGCAGTACTTC.